The entry below gives a single TCR beta chain sequence along with its context. Its antigen is currently unknown. This CDR3 is built from 17 residues. Germline V gives CDR1 SGHRS, CDR2 YFSETQ. The V and J ends lost 1 base and 5 bases respectively, with 21 bases between them. Some clones are missing from TCRdb's copy, which holds only in-frame ones; the method was immunoSEQ multiplex PCR. The data contain 300,000 to 450,000 clones, around 90% of them singletons. These data originate in a study of Ad26.COV2.S vaccination and SARS-CoV-2 variants. General study points: The study found higher spike-specific TCR breadth in vaccine than placebo recipients. Substantial breadth was reportedly displayed by spike-specific CD8+ and CD4+ T cell responses after vaccination. Recipients of vaccine and of placebo showed similar breadth of their non-spike TCR repertoires. Total T cell responses, in the TCR breadth and depth analyses, may have been underestimated.

The chain joins TRBV5-1 to TRBJ1-1, with a tentative D call TRBD1 (5 bases). The receptor was derived from a human donor who had recovered from COVID-19. Material: peripheral blood, obtained after recovery from COVID-19. The DNA for the CDR3 is TGCGCCAGCAGCTTGTCACCGGGGACCCAAAAGGGGACTGAAGCTTTCTTT. Translated: CASSLSPGTQKGTEAFF.